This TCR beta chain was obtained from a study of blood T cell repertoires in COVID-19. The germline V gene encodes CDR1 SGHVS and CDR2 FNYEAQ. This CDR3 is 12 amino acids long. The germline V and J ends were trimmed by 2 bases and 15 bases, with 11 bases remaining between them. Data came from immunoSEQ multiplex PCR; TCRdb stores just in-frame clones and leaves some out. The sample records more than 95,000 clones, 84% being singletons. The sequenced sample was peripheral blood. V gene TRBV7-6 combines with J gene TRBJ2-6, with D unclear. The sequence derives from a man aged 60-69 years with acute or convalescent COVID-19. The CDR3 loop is CASSLFNGPLTF. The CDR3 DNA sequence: TGTGCCAGCAGCTTATTTAATGGGCCCCTGACTTTC.